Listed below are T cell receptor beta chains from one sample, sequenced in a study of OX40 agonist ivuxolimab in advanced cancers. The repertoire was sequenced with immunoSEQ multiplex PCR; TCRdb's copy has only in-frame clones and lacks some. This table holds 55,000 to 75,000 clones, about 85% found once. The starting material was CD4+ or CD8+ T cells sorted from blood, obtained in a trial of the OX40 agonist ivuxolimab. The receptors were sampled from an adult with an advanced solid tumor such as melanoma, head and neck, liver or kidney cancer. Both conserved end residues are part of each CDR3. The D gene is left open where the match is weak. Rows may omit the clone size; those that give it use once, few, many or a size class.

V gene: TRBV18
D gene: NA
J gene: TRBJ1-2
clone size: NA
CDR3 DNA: TGTGCCAGCTCACCACCTACCGGGGGCATTAACTATGGCTACACCTTC
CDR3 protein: CASSPPTGGINYGYTF

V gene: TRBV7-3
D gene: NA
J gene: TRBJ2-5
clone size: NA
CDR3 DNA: TGTGCCAGCAGCCAAGGAGGGGGGACCAGAGAGACCCAGTACTTC
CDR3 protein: CASSQGGGTRETQYF

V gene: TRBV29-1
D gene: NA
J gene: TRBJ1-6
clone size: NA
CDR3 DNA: TGCAGCGTTGCTCATTCAGGGAACGGTTCACCCCTCCACTTT
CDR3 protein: CSVAHSGNGSPLHF

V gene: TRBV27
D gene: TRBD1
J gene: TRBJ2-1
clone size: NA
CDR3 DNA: TGTGCCAGCAGTTCCACAGGGGGCTCCTACAATGAGCAGTTCTTC
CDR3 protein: CASSSTGGSYNEQFF

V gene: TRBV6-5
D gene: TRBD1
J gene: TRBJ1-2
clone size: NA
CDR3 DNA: TGTGCCAGCAGTCCAATCCCGGGACAGGGGTATGGCTACACCTTC
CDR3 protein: CASSPIPGQGYGYTF

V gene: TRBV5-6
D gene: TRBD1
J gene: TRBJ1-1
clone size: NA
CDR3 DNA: TGTGCCAGTTCCGGGACAGCGAACACTGAAGCTTTCTTT
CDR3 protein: CASSGTANTEAFF

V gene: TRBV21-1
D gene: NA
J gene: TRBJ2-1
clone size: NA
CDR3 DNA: TGTGCCAGCAGCAAAGTTACGGGATCCAATGAGCAGTTCTTC
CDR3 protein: CASSKVTGSNEQFF

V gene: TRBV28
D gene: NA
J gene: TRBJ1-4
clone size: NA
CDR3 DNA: TGTGCCAGCAGTTTTGAGATAGAAAAACTGTTTTTT
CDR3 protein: CASSFEIEKLFF

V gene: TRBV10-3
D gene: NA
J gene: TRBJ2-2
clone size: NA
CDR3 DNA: TGTGCCACCTTAAAAACTAGGACAATAACGAACACCGGGGAGCTGTTTTTT
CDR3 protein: CATLKTRTITNTGELFF

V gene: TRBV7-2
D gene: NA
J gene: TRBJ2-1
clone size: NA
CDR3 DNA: TGTGCCAGCACCCTCAGGACCTACAATGAGCAGTTCTTC
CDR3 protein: CASTLRTYNEQFF

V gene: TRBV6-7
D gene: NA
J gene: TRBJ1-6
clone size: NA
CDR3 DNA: TGTGCCAGCAGGGTGGCCCAGAATTCACCCCTCCACTTT
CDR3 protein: CASRVAQNSPLHF

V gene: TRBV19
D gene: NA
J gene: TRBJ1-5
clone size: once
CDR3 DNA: TGTGCCAGTACAATGAGTGGGACACCTAGCAATCAGCCCCAGCATTTT
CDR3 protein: CASTMSGTPSNQPQHF

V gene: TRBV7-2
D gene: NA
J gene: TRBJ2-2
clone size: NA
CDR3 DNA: TGTGCCAGCAGCTACCAAGGGACACTCGCCGGGGAGCTGTTTTTT
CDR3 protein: CASSYQGTLAGELFF

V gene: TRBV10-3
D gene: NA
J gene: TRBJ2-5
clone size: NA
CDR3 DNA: TGTGCCATCAGTGTAATTAGGGGGATCCAAGAGACCCAGTACTTC
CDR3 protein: CAISVIRGIQETQYF

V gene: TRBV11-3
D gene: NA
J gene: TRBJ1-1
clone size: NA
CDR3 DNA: TGTGCCAGCAGCCCTCACGGGCTCACTGAAGCTTTCTTT
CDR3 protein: CASSPHGLTEAFF

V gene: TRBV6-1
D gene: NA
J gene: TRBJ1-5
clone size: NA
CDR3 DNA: TGTGCCACCTCAGAACAGGGATCTAGCAATCAGCCCCAGCATTTT
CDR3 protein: CATSEQGSSNQPQHF

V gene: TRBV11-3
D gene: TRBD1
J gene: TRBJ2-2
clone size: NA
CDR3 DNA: TGTGCCAGCAGCGCATCCGGGACAGGGAACACCGGGGAGCTGTTTTTT
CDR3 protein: CASSASGTGNTGELFF